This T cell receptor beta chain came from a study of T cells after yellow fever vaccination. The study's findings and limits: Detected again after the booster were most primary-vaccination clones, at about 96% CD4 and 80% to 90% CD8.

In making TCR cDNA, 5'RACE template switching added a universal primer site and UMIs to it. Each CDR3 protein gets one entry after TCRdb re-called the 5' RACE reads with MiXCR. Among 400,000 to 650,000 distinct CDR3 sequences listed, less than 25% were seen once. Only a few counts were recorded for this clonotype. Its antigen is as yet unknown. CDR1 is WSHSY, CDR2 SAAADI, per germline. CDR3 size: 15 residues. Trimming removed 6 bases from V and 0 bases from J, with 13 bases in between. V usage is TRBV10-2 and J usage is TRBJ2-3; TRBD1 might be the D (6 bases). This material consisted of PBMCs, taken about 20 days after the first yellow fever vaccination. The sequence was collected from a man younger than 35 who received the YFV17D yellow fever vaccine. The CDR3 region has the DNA TGCGCCAGCAGGGCCCAGGGGATGAGCACAGATACGCAGTATTTT. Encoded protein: CASRAQGMSTDTQYF.